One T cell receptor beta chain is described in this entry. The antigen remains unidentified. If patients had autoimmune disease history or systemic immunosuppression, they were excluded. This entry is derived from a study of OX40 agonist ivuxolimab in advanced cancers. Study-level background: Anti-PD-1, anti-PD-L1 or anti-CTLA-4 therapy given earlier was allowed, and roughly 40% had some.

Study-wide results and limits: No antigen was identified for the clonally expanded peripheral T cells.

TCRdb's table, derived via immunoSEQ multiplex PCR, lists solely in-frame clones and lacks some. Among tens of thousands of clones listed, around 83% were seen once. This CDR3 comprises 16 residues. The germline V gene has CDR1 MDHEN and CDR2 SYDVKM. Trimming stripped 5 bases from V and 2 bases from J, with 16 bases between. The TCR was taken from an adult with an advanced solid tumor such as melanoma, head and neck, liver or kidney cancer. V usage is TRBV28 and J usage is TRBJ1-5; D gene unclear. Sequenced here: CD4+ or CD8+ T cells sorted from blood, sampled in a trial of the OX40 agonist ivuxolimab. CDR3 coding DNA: TGTGCCAGCAGTCTCAATCAAGGTAGGGGCAATCAGCCCCAGCATTTT. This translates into CASSLNQGRGNQPQHF.